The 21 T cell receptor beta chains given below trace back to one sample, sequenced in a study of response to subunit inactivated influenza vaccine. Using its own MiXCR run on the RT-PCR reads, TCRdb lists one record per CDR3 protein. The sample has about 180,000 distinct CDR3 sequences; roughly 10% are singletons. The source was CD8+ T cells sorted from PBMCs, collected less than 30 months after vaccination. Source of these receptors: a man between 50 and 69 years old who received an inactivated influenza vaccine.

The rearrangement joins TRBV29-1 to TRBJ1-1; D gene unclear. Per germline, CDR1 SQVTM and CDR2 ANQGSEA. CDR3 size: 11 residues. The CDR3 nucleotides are TGCACCGCGCACTCGGGCGCTGAAGCTTTCTTT. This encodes CTAHSGAEAFF. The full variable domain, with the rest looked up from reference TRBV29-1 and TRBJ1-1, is SAVISQKPSRDICQRGTSLTIQCQVDSQVTMMFWYRQQPGQSLTLIATANQGSEATYESGFVIDKFPISRPNLTFSTLTVSNMSPEDSSIYLCTAHSGAEAFFGQGTRLTVV.

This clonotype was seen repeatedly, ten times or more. The CDR3 reads CSAMRLAVDNEQFF. The CDR3 DNA reads as TGCAGTGCCATGCGACTAGCGGTCGACAATGAGCAGTTCTTC. V and J are TRBV20-1 and TRBJ2-1; 9 nucleotides align to TRBD2. Per the germline V gene, CDR1 is DFQATT and CDR2 is SNEGSKA (reference sequence). With 6 bases clipped from V and 5 bases from J, the junction kept 8 bases outside the gene matches. This CDR3 comprises 14 residues.

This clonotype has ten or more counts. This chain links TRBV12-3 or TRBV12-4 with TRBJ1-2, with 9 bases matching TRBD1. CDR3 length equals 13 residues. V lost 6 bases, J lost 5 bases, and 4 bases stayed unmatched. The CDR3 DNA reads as TGTGCCAGCAGGCCCGGGACAGGGTATGGCTACACCTTC. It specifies CASRPGTGYGYTF.

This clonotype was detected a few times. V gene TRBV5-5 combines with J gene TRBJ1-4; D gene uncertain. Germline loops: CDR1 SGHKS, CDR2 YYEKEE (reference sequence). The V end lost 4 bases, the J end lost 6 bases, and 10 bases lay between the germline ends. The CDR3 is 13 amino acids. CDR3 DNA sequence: TGTGCCAGCAGCCGGGGTTCGGATGAAAAACTGTTTTTT. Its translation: CASSRGSDEKLFF.

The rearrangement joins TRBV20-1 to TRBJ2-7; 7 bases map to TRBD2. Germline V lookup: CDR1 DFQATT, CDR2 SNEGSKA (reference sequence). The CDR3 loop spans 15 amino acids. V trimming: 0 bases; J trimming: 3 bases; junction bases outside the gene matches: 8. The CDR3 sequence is CSARDSSGRRYEQYF. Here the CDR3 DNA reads TGCAGTGCTAGAGACTCTAGCGGAAGACGCTACGAGCAGTACTTC.

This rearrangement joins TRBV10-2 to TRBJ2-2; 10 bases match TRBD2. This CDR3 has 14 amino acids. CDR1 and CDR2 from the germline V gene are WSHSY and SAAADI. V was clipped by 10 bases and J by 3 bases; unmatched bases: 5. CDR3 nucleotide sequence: TGCGCCACAAGACTAGCGGGCGACACCGGGGAGCTGTTTTTT. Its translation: CATRLAGDTGELFF.

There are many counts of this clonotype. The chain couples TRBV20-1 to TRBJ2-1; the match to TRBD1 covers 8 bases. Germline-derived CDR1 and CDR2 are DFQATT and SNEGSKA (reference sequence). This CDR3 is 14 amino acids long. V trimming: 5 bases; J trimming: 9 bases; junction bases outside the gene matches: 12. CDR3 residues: CSAAPLTGASEQFF. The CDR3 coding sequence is TGCAGTGCTGCTCCGCTGACAGGGGCAAGTGAGCAGTTCTTC.

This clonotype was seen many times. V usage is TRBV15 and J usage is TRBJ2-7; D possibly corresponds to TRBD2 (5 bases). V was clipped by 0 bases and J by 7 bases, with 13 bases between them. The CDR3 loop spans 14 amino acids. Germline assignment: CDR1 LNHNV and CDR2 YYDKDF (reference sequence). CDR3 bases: TGTGCCACCAGCAGAGATGGGCTAGCCCGAGAGCAGTACTTC. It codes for CATSRDGLAREQYF. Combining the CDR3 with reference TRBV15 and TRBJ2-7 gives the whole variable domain DAMVIQNPRYQVTQFGKPVTLSCSQTLNHNVMYWYQQKSSQAPKLLFHYYDKDFNNEADTPDNFQSRRPNTSFCFLDIRSPGLGDTAMYLCATSRDGLAREQYFGPGTRLTVT.

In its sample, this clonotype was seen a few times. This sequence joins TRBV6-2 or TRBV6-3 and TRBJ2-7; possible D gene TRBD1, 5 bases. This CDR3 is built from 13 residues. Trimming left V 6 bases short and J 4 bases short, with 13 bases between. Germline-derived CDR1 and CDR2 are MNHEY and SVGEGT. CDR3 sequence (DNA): TGTGCCAGCAGCCCCGCAGGGCATTACGAGCAGTACTTC. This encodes CASSPAGHYEQYF.

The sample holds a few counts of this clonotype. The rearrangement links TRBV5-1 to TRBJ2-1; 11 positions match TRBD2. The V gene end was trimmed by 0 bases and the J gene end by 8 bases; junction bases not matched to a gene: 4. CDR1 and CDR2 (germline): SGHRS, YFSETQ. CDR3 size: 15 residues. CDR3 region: CASSLGTSGRYEQFF. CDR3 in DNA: TGCGCCAGCAGCTTGGGGACTAGCGGGCGCTATGAGCAGTTCTTC.

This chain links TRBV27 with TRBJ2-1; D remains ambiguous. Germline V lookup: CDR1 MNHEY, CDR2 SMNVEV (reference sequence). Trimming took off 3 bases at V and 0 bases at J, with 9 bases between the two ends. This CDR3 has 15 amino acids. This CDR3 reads CASSLGSPSYNEQFF. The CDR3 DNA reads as TGTGCCAGCAGTTTGGGCTCTCCCTCCTACAATGAGCAGTTCTTC.

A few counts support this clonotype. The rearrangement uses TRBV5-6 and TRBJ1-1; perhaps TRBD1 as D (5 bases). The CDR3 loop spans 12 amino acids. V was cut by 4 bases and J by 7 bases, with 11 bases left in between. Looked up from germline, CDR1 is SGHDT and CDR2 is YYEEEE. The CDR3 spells CASSGLRDEAFF. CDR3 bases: TGTGCCAGCAGCGGACTCAGGGATGAAGCTTTCTTT.

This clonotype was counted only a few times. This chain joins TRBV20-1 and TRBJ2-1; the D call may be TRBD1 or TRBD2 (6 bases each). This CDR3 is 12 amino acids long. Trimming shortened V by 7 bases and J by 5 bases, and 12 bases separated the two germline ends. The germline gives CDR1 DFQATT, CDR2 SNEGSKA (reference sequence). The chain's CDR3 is CSGGAGNNEQFF. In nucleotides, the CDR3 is TGCAGTGGGGGGGCGGGAAACAATGAGCAGTTCTTC.

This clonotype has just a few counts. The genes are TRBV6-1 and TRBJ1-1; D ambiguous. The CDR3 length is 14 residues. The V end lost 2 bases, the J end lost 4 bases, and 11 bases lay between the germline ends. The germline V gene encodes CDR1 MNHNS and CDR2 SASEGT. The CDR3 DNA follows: TGTGCCAGCAGTGAACATGGGGTTAGCACTGAAGCTTTCTTT. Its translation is CASSEHGVSTEAFF.

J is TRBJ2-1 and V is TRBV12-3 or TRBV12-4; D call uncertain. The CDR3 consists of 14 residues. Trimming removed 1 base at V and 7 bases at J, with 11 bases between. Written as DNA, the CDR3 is TGTGCCAGCAGTTTAGTACGTACAGCGAATGAGCAGTTCTTC. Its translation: CASSLVRTANEQFF.

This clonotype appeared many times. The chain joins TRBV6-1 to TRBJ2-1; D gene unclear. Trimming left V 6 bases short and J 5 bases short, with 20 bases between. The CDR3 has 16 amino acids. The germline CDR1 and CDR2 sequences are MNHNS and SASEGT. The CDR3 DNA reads TGTGCCAGCAGCTCCGCATGGATTCCACCAAACAATGAGCAGTTCTTC. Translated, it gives CASSSAWIPPNNEQFF.

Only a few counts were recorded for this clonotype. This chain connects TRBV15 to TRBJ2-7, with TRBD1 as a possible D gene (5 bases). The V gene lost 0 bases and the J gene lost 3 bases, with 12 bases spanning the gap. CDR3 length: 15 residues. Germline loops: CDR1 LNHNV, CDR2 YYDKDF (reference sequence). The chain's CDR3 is CATSRDLGTGYEQYF. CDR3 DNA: TGTGCCACCAGCAGAGATTTAGGTACAGGCTACGAGCAGTACTTC.

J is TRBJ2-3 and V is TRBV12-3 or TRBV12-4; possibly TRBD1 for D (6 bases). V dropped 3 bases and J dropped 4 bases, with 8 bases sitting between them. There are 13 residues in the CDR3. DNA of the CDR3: TGTGCCAGCAGTTTTACAGGGCCAGATACGCAGTATTTT. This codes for CASSFTGPDTQYF.

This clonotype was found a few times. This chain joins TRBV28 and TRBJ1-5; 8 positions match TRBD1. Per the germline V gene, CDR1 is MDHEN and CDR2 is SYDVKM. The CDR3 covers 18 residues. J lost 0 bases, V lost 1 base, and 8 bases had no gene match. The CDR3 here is CASSLYDRGHYSNQPQHF. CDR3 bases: TGTGCCAGCAGTTTATACGACAGGGGCCACTATAGCAATCAGCCCCAGCATTTT.

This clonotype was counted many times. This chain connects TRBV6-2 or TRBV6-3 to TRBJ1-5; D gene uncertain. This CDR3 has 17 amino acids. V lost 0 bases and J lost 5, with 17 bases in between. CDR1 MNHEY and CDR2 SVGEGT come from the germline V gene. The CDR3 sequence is CASSYSRRETSHQPQHF. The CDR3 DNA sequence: TGTGCCAGCAGTTACTCGAGGAGGGAGACGTCCCATCAGCCCCAGCATTTT.

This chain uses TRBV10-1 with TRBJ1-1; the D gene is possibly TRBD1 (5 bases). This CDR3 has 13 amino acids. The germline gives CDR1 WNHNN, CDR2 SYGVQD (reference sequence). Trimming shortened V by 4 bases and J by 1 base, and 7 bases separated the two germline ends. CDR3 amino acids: CASSATANTEAFF. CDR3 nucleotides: TGCGCCAGCAGTGCGACAGCGAACACTGAAGCTTTCTTT.